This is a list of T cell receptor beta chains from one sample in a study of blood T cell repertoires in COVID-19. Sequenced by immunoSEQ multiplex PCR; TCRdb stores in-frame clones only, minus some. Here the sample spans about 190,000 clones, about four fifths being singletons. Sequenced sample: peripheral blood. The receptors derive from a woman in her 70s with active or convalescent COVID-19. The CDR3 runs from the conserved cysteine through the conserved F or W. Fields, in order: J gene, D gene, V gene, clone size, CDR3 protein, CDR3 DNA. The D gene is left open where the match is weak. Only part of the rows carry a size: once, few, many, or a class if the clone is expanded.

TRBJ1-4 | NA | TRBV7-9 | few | CASSLGTTGSTNEKLFF | TGTGCCAGCAGCTTAGGGACCACAGGGTCAACTAATGAAAAACTGTTTTTT
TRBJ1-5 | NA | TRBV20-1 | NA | CSASFNDDRSMGQPQHF | TGCAGTGCTAGTTTTAACGACGACAGGTCGATGGGACAGCCCCAGCATTTT
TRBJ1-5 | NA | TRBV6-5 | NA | CASSYSGDQPQHF | TGTGCCAGCAGTTACTCAGGGGATCAGCCCCAGCATTTT
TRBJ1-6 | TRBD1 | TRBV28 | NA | CASSSTGTGYSPLHF | TGTGCCAGCAGTTCGACCGGGACAGGGTACTCACCCCTCCACTTT
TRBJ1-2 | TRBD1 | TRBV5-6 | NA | CASSLEGQGDYGYTF | TGTGCCAGCAGCTTGGAGGGACAGGGTGACTATGGCTACACCTTC
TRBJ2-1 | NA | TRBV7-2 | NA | CASSDWSYNEQFF | TGTGCCAGCAGCGACTGGTCCTACAATGAGCAGTTCTTC
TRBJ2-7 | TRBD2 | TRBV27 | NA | CASSSLAGVLFEQYF | TGTGCCAGCAGTTCACTAGCGGGAGTATTGTTCGAGCAGTACTTC
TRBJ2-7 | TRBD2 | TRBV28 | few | CASLTSGRANSYEQYF | TGTGCCAGCCTTACTAGCGGGAGGGCCAATTCGTACGAGCAGTACTTC
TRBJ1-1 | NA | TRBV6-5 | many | CASILGPSGTEAFF | TGTGCCAGCATCCTGGGCCCGAGCGGCACTGAAGCTTTCTTT
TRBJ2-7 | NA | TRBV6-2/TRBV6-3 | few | CASSHHTSYEQYF | TGTGCCAGCAGCCACCACACCTCCTACGAGCAGTACTTC
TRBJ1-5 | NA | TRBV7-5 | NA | CVRSSSDHGQGDFQPQHF | TGTGTCAGAAGCTCTAGCGACCATGGGCAGGGAGATTTCCAGCCCCAGCATTTT
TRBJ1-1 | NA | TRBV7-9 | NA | CASSYETGANTEAFF | TGTGCCAGCAGCTATGAGACAGGTGCCAACACTGAAGCTTTCTTT
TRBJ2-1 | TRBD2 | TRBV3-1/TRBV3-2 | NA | CASSLGGGYNEQFF | TGTGCCAGCAGCCTCGGGGGGGGCTACAATGAGCAGTTCTTC
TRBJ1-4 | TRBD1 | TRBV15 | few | CATRTGDFPEKLFF | TGTGCCACCAGGACAGGGGATTTCCCTGAAAAACTGTTTTTT
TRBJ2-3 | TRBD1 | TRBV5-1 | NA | CASSPGQGSEDTQYF | TGCGCCAGCAGCCCCGGACAGGGGTCGGAAGATACGCAGTATTTT
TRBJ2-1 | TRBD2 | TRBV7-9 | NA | CASSLLAGGSNEQFF | TGTGCCAGCAGCTTACTAGCGGGAGGGTCTAATGAGCAGTTCTTC
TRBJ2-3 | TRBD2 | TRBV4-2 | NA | CASSSTSGITDTQYF | TGTGCCAGCAGCTCGACTAGCGGGATCACAGATACGCAGTATTTT
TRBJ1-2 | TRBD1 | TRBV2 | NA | CASSAGQGTFYGYTF | TGTGCCAGCAGCGCTGGACAGGGCACGTTCTATGGCTACACCTTC
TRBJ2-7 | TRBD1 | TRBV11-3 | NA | CASSPGDGQGTYEQYF | TGTGCCAGCAGCCCAGGTGATGGACAGGGGACCTACGAGCAGTACTTC
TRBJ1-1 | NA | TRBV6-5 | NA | CASSYDRNTKAFF | TGTGCCAGCAGTTACGACAGGAACACTAAAGCTTTCTTT
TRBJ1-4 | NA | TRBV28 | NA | CASSEPTGKFEKLFF | TGTGCCAGCAGTGAGCCCACAGGGAAATTTGAAAAACTGTTTTTT
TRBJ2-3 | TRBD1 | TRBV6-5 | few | CASSFGQAGTDTQYF | TGTGCCAGCAGCTTCGGACAGGCGGGCACAGATACGCAGTATTTT
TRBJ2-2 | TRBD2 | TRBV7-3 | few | CASSEAGTNTGELFF | TGTGCCAGCAGCGAAGCGGGAACGAACACCGGGGAGCTGTTTTTT
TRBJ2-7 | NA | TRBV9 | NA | CASSVDLVSEQYF | TGTGCCAGCAGCGTAGATCTAGTCTCCGAGCAGTACTTC
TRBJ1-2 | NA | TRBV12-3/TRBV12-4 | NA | CASTSQAFYGYTF | TGTGCCAGCACGTCACAGGCCTTCTATGGCTACACCTTC
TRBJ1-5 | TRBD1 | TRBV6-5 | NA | CASSQHRGANQPQHF | TGTGCCAGCAGTCAACACAGGGGCGCCAATCAGCCCCAGCATTTT
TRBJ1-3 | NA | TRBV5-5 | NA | CASSPQAASSGNTIYF | TGTGCCAGCAGCCCTCAAGCGGCATCATCTGGAAACACCATATATTTT
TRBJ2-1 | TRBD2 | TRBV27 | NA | CASSAAGRYYNEQFF | TGTGCCAGCAGTGCAGCGGGGCGCTATTACAATGAGCAGTTCTTC
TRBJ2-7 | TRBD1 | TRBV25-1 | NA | CASSEYGRGPLYF | TGTGCCAGCAGTGAATACGGCAGGGGGCCCCTCTACTTC
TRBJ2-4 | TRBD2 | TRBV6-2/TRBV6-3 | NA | CASSYSGRAWSNIQYF | TGTGCCAGCAGTTACTCCGGGAGGGCCTGGAGTAACATTCAGTACTTC
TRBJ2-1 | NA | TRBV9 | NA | CASNPWGGPPDNEQFF | TGTGCCAGCAACCCCTGGGGGGGGCCCCCTGACAATGAGCAGTTCTTC
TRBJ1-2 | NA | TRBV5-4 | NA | CASSLMDRDHGYTF | TGTGCCAGCAGCTTGATGGACAGAGACCATGGCTACACCTTC
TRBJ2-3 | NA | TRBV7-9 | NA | CASSPRQVVAGIDTQYF | TGTGCCAGCAGCCCCCGACAGGTAGTCGCCGGAATAGATACGCAGTATTTT
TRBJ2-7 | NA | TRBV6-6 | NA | CASSYNRESRQYF | TGTGCCAGCAGTTACAACAGGGAGAGCCGGCAGTACTTC
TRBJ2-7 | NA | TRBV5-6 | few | CASSAGPRGGYEQYF | TGTGCCAGCAGCGCCGGGCCTCGCGGAGGTTACGAGCAGTACTTC
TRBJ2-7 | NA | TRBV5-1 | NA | CASSLGTGTRDDEQYF | TGCGCCAGCAGCTTGGGTACCGGGACGCGGGACGACGAGCAGTACTTT
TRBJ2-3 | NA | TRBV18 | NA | CASSPTRTTDTQYF | TGTGCCAGCTCACCGACTAGAACAACAGATACGCAGTATTTT
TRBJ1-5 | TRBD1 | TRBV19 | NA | CASSMGTGGSQPQHF | TGTGCCAGTAGTATGGGGACAGGGGGCAGCCAGCCCCAGCATTTT
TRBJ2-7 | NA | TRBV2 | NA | CASRVRTDDTYEQYF | TGTGCCAGCAGAGTGAGGACAGACGATACCTACGAGCAGTACTTC
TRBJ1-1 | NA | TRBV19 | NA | CASNPGDIPEAFF | TGTGCCAGTAACCCAGGGGACATTCCTGAAGCTTTCTTT